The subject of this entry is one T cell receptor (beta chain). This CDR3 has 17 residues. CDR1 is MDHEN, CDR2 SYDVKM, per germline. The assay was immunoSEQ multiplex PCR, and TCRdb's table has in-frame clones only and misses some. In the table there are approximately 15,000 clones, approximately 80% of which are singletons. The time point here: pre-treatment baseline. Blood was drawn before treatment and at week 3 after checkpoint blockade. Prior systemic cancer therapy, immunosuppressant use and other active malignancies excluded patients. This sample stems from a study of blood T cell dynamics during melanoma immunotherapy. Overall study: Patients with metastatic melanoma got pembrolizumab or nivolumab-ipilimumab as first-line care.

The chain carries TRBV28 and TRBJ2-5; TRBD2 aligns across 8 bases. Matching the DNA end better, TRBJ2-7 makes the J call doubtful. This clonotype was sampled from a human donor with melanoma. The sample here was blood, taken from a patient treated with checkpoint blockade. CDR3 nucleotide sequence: TGTGCCAGCAGTGCCCGATTCCTTAGCGGGGATCACTACGAGCAGTACTTC. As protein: CASSARFLSGDHYEQYF.